This entry concerns a single T cell receptor beta chain. Its antigen remains unknown. Sequenced by immunoSEQ multiplex PCR; TCRdb stores in-frame clones only, minus some. This table has about 30,000 clones, roughly 96% appearing once. Conventional CD4+ T cells were sorted from blood as CD25-low CD127-high cells. This record comes from a study of regulatory and conventional T cells in RAG deficiency. Study-level findings and limits: In Omenn syndrome, Treg and Tconv repertoires overlapped >75%. Omenn CD25-high CD127-low cells may be activated cells, not true Tregs.

V lost 2 bases and J 5 bases, leaving 15 bases between the germline ends. Germline V gives CDR1 GTSNPN, CDR2 SVGIG (reference sequence). This CDR3 contains 14 residues. The same data also went into a second study, on regulatory T cells. That study adds: Primers: 52 TRBV forward and 13 TRBJ reverse.

The source material was CD25- CD4+ T cells sorted from blood. V is TRBV30 and J is TRBJ1-1, with D possibly being TRBD1 (6 bases). The TCR sequence derives from a human donor in good health. The DNA of the CDR3 is TGTGCCTGGAGTTCTGGCCAGGGGAATACTGAAGCTTTCTTT. Protein product: CAWSSGQGNTEAFF.